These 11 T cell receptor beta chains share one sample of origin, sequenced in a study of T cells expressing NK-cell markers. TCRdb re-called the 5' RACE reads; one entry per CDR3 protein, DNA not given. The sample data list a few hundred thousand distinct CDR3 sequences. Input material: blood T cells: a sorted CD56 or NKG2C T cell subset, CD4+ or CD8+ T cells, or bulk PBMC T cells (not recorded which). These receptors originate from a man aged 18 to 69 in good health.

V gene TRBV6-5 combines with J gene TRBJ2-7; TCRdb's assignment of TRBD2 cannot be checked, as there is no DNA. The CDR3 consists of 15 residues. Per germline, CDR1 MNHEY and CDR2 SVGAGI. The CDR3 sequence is CASSYVLTSGYEQYF.

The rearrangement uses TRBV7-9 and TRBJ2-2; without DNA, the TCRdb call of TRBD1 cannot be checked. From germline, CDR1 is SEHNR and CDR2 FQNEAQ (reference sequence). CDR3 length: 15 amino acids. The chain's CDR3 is CASSLRLGATGELFF.

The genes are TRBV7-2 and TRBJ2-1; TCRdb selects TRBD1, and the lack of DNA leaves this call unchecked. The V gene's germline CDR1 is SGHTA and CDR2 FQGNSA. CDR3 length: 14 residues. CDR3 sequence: CASSFGQVYNEQFF.

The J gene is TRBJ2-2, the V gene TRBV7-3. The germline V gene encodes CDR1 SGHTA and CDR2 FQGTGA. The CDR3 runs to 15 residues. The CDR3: CASSYKRLNTGELFF.

CDR3 protein: CASGLVGLAGGPGTQYF. The chain links TRBV12-5 to TRBJ2-3; TCRdb calls TRBD2, which cannot be checked without DNA. This CDR3 region has 17 residues. The V gene's germline CDR1 is LGHNT and CDR2 FRNRAP.

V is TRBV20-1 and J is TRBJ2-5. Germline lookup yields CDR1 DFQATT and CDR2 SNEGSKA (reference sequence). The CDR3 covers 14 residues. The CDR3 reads CSASPLGGQETQYF.

The CDR3 protein is CASSSPGTPAYEQYF. This sequence joins TRBV28 and TRBJ2-7; with no DNA, the TCRdb D assignment of TRBD1 cannot be verified. The length of the CDR3 is 15 residues. Germline CDR1 and CDR2: MDHEN and SYDVKM. The full variable domain, rest sourced from reference TRBV28 and TRBJ2-7, is DVKVTQSSRYLVKRTGEKVFLECVQDMDHENMFWYRQDPGLGLRLIYFSYDVKMKEKGDIPEGYSVSREKKERFSLILESASTNQTSMYLCASSSPGTPAYEQYFGPGTRLTVT.

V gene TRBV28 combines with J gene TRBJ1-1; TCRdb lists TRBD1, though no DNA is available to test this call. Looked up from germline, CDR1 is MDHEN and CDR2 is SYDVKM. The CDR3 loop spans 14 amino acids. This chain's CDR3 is CASSRTLSNTEAFF.

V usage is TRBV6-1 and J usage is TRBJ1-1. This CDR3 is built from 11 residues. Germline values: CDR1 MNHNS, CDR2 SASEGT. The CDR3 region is CASSVLIEAFF.

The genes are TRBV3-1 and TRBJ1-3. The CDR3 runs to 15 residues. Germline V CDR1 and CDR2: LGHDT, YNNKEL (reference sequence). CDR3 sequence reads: CASSQEVRAGNTIYF.

CDR3 in amino acids: CASSLGQGETQYF. V gene TRBV18 combines with J gene TRBJ2-5; the TCRdb D gene call, TRBD1, has no DNA to confirm it. The germline CDR1 and CDR2 sequences are KGHSH and LQKENI. The CDR3 is 13 amino acids.